Following are 4 T cell receptor beta chains from one sample sequenced in a study of T cells after yellow fever vaccination. MiXCR, applied by TCRdb to the 5' RACE reads, yields one record per CDR3 protein. The profile shows 250,000 to 300,000 distinct CDR3 sequences, roughly 5% of them singletons. Sequenced material: CD4+ T cells sorted from PBMCs, taken on the day of the yellow fever booster vaccination. These receptors came from a man between 18 and 29 years old who received the YFV17D yellow fever vaccine.

This clonotype appeared a few times. The chain carries TRBV20-1 and TRBJ1-1, with D perhaps matching TRBD1 (6 bases). Per the germline V gene, CDR1 is DFQATT and CDR2 is SNEGSKA (reference sequence). This CDR3 has 15 residues. V was pared by 6 bases and J by 5 bases, with 22 bases between. DNA for the CDR3: TGCAGTGCAGCCCCCCCGACAGGATGGTTAACTGAAGCTTTCTTT. The encoded protein is CSAAPPTGWLTEAFF.

This clonotype has ten or more counts. Sequence at one end of the junction differs from germline and may be a read error. The chain has TRBV5-1 and TRBJ2-3; D not certain. Germline CDR1 and CDR2: SGHRS and YFSETQ. This CDR3 region has 12 residues. CDR3 DNA sequence: TGTGCCAGCAGCTTAAACACAGATACGCAGTATTTT. The encoded protein is CASSLNTDTQYF.

This clonotype came up a few times. The chain is built from TRBV7-2 and TRBJ1-6; D might be TRBD1 (5 bases). V gave up 4 bases and J gave up 1 base, with 14 bases separating them. Germline-derived CDR1 and CDR2 are SGHTA and FQGNSA. CDR3 length: 17 amino acids. Written as DNA, the CDR3 is TGTGCCAGCAGCTCGAGACCAGGGCGTTCCTATAATTCACCCCTCCACTTT. Its translation: CASSSRPGRSYNSPLHF. Combining the CDR3 with reference TRBV7-2 and TRBJ1-6 gives the whole variable domain GAGVSQSPSNKVTEKGKDVELRCDPISGHTALYWYRQSLGQGLEFLIYFQGNSAPDKSGLPSDRFSAERTGGSVSTLTIQRTQQEDSAVYLCASSSRPGRSYNSPLHFGNGTRLTVT.

This clonotype was detected many times. V usage is TRBV5-6 and J usage is TRBJ2-2; perhaps TRBD1 as D (5 bases). Germline V gene data show CDR1 as SGHDT and CDR2 as YYEEEE. The CDR3 has 15 amino acids. Trimming pared 1 base from V and 2 bases from J, leaving 9 bases between. Here the CDR3 reads CASSLTGANTGELFF. DNA for the CDR3: TGTGCCAGCAGCTTGACTGGGGCTAACACCGGGGAGCTGTTTTTT. Full variable domain (rest looked up from reference TRBV5-6 and TRBJ2-2): DAGVTQSPTHLIKTRGQQVTLRCSPKSGHDTVSWYQQALGQGPQFIFQYYEEEERQRGNFPDRFSGHQFPNYSSELNVNALLLGDSALYLCASSLTGANTGELFFGEGSRLTVL.